The entry that follows covers one T cell receptor (beta chain) sequence. What it recognizes is unknown. Autoimmune disease history or systemic immunosuppression led to patient exclusion. On cycle 4 day 1 and cycle 7 day 1, as well as at baseline, blood was sampled. The data were obtained in a study of OX40 agonist ivuxolimab in advanced cancers. As for the study in general: Previous treatment with anti-PD-1, anti-PD-L1 or anti-CTLA-4 therapy was allowed; 40% had received some. Overall study results and limits: Antigen targets of the expanded peripheral T cells went undetermined.

Using immunoSEQ multiplex PCR, the repertoire was profiled, and TCRdb retains in-frame clones only, with some absent. The data hold tens of thousands of clones, with more than 80% observed a single time. This specimen consisted of CD4+ or CD8+ T cells sorted from blood, obtained in a trial of the OX40 agonist ivuxolimab. The clonotype comes from an adult with an advanced solid tumor such as melanoma, head and neck, liver or kidney cancer.

CDR3 coding DNA: TGCGCCAGCAGCTTGCCGGGGGCTGGCACCGGGGAGCTGTTTTTT. This codes for CASSLPGAGTGELFF. The chain joins TRBV5-1 to TRBJ2-2; D may be TRBD1 or TRBD2 (6 bases each). The germline CDR1 and CDR2 sequences are SGHRS and YFSETQ. The CDR3 totals 15 residues. Trimming took 1 base from V and 4 from J, leaving 11 bases between them.